This is a list of T cell receptor beta chains from one sample in a study of blood T cell repertoires in COVID-19. The method was immunoSEQ multiplex PCR; TCRdb's version includes in-frame clones alone and lacks a portion of them. Of approximately 410,000 clones listed, 86% are singletons. The sequenced sample was peripheral blood. Receptors originate from a woman in her 30s with active or convalescent COVID-19. CDR3s include the opening cysteine and the closing phenylalanine or tryptophan. The D gene is left open where the match is weak. Clone size appears in some rows only: once, few, many, or a class for an expanded clone.

v_gene,j_gene,abundance,len,d_gene,CDR3aa,CDR3nt
TRBV6-2/TRBV6-3,TRBJ1-6,.,15,.,CASSTRGEYNSPLHF,TGTGCCAGCAGTACCCGGGGGGAGTATAATTCACCCCTCCACTTT
TRBV6-5,TRBJ1-4,.,16,.,CASSSTHQGIDEKLFF,TGTGCCAGCAGTTCTACCCACCAGGGAATTGATGAAAAACTGTTTTTT
TRBV3-1/TRBV3-2,TRBJ2-1,once,15,.,CASSQAGYVHNEQFF,TGTGCCAGCAGCCAAGCGGGATATGTCCACAATGAGCAGTTCTTC
TRBV6-5,TRBJ2-7,.,13,.,CASRHGGGYEQYF,TGTGCCAGCAGGCACGGTGGAGGGTACGAGCAGTACTTC
TRBV4-1,TRBJ2-5,.,15,.,CASSQLAGPKETQYF,TGCGCCAGCAGCCAATTGGCGGGGCCGAAAGAGACCCAGTACTTC
TRBV10-1,TRBJ2-2,.,18,TRBD2,CASSDQVSGRYFDGELFF,TGCGCCAGCAGTGATCAAGTTAGCGGGAGATACTTCGACGGGGAGCTGTTTTTT
TRBV5-8,TRBJ1-3,.,15,.,CASSLGANTGNTIYF,TGTGCCAGCAGCTTGGGAGCGAATACTGGAAACACCATATATTTT
TRBV10-3,TRBJ1-4,once,15,.,CAISDPLRTNEKLFF,TGTGCCATCAGTGACCCCCTACGGACTAATGAAAAACTGTTTTTT
TRBV30,TRBJ2-2,.,14,.,CAWRRQLNTGELFF,TGTGCCTGGAGACGCCAGTTGAACACCGGGGAGCTGTTTTTT
TRBV3-1/TRBV3-2,TRBJ1-3,.,12,.,CASSREGNTIYF,TGTGCCAGCAGCCGCGAAGGAAACACCATATATTTT
TRBV18,TRBJ2-7,.,14,.,CASSPPAITYEQYF,TGTGCCAGCTCACCACCGGCCATTACCTACGAGCAGTACTTC
TRBV28,TRBJ1-2,.,16,.,CASRFGGRGADYGYTF,TGTGCCAGCAGGTTCGGAGGGCGGGGGGCGGACTATGGCTACACCTTC
TRBV5-1,TRBJ1-1,.,17,.,CASSLLSSGVMNTEAFF,TGCGCCAGCAGCTTGCTTTCGTCAGGGGTAATGAACACTGAAGCTTTCTTT
TRBV10-3,TRBJ2-1,.,16,TRBD2,CAISEERTSGSNEQFF,TGTGCCATCAGTGAGGAGAGGACTAGCGGGAGCAATGAGCAGTTCTTC
TRBV5-1,TRBJ2-1,once,18,TRBD2,CASSLAASGRALYNEQFF,TGCGCCAGCAGCTTGGCCGCCAGCGGGAGGGCATTATACAATGAGCAGTTCTTC
TRBV5-1,TRBJ1-4,.,17,TRBD1,CASSAGTGYLANEKLFF,TGCGCCAGCAGCGCGGGGACAGGGTATTTAGCTAATGAAAAACTGTTTTTT
TRBV5-6,TRBJ2-7,.,13,.,CASSSVLSYEQYF,TGTGCCAGCAGCTCGGTTCTCTCCTACGAGCAGTACTTC
TRBV2,TRBJ1-3,.,14,TRBD1,CASSDVQGENTIYF,TGTGCCAGCAGTGATGTTCAGGGGGAAAACACCATATATTTT